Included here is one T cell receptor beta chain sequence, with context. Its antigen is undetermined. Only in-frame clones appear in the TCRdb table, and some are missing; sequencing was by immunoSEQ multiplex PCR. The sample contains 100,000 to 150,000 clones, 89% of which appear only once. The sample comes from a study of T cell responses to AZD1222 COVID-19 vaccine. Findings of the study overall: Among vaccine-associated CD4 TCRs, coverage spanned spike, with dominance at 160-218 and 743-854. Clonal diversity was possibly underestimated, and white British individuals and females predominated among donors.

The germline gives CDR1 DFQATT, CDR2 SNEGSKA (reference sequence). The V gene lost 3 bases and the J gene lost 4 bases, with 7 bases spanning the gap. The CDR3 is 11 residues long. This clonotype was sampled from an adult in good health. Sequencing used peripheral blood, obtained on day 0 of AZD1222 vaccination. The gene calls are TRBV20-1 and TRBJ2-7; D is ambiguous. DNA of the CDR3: TGCAGTGCTAGTGTAGAGTACGAGCAGTACTTC. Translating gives CSASVEYEQYF.